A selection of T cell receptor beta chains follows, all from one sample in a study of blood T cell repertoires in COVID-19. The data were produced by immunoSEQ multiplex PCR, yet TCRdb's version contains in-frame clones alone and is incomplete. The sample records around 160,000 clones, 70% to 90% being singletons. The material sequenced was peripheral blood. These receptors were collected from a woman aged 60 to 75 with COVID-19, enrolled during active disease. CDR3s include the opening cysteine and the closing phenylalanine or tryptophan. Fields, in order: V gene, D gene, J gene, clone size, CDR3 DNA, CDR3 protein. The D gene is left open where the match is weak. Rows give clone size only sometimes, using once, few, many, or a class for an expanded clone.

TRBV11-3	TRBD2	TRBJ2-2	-	TGTGCCAGCAGCCTGGCGGGAGGCCTCACCGGGGAGCTGTTTTTT	CASSLAGGLTGELFF
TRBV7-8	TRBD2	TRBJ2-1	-	TGTGCCAGCAGCTTAGCCCCGACTAGCGGGGGGGCTCATGAGCAGTTCTTC	CASSLAPTSGGAHEQFF
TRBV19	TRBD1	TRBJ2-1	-	TGTGCCAGTAGCCTGGACAGGGGAATATACAATGAGCAGTTCTTC	CASSLDRGIYNEQFF
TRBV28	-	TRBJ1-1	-	TGTGCCAGCACATCAGGGGCCCTGAGTGAAGCTTTCTTT	CASTSGALSEAFF
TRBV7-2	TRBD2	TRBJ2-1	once	TGTGCCAGCAGCTTTCTACTAGCGGGGGGGCTCCATGAGCAGTTCTTC	CASSFLLAGGLHEQFF
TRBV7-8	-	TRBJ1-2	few	TGTGCCAGCAGCTCATTCACGGGAAATGGCTACACCTTC	CASSSFTGNGYTF
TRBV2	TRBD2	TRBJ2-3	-	TGTGCCAGCAAAATACTAGCGGGGCTCACAGATACGCAGTATTTT	CASKILAGLTDTQYF
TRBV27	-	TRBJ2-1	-	TGTGCCAGCAGTTCTGGAGCCTACAATGAGCAGTTCTTC	CASSSGAYNEQFF
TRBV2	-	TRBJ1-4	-	TGTGCCAGCAATACGGGGGGCCGGGATGAAAAACTGTTTTTT	CASNTGGRDEKLFF
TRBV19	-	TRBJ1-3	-	TGTGCCAGTAGTAGGAGAACAGGATACTCTGGAAACACCATATATTTT	CASSRRTGYSGNTIYF
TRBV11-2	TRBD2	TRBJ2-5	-	TGTGCCAGCAGCCAAAACTACAGACTAGCGGGGGTAGGAGAGACCCAGTACTTC	CASSQNYRLAGVGETQYF
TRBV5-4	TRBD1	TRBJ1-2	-	TGTGCCAGCAGCTTCCGACAGGGGTCCATTCATAACTATGGCTACACCTTC	CASSFRQGSIHNYGYTF
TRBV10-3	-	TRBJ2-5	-	TGTGCCATCAGTGTAGGTACAAGACATGCGACCCAGTACTTC	CAISVGTRHATQYF
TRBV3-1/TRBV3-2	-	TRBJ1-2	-	TGTGCCAGCAGCCAAGATTGGGGGGGCTATGGCTACACCTTC	CASSQDWGGYGYTF
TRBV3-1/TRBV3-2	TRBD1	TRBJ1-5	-	TGTGCCAGCAGCCAAGACGACAGGGGTCAGCCCCAGCATTTT	CASSQDDRGQPQHF
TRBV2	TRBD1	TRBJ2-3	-	TGTGCCATAAAAGGGACAGGGTGGAGCACAGATACGCAGTATTTT	CAIKGTGWSTDTQYF
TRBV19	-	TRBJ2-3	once	TGTGCCAGTAGTATAGATAACAGGTATACAGATACGCAGTATTTT	CASSIDNRYTDTQYF
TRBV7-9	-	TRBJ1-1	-	TGTGCCAGCAGCTTAGACTACGCGGGTCGCACTGAAGCTTTCTTT	CASSLDYAGRTEAFF
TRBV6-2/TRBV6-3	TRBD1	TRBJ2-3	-	TGTGCCAGCAGTTTGGTGACAGGGAATCCAGATACGCAGTATTTT	CASSLVTGNPDTQYF
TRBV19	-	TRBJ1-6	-	TGTGCCAGTAGTACCTTACTAGGAGGCAGAGGGAATTCACCCCTCCACTTT	CASSTLLGGRGNSPLHF
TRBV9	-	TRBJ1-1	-	TGTGCCAGCAGCGTAGTTCCGACGGGCACTGAAGCTTTCTTT	CASSVVPTGTEAFF
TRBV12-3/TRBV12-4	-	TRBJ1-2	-	TGTGCCAGCAGCCCGGACGGGGACTATGGCTACACCTTC	CASSPDGDYGYTF
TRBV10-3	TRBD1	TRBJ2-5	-	TGTGCCATCAGTGGGGAGACAGGGAGTGAAGAGACCCAGTACTTC	CAISGETGSEETQYF
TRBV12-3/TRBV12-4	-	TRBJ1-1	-	TGTGCCAGCAGTTTTCGAGAGAACACTGAAGCTTTCTTT	CASSFRENTEAFF
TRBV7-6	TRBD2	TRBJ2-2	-	TGTGCCAGCAGCTTTGGGCCGGGAGGTAACACCGGGGAGCTGTTTTTT	CASSFGPGGNTGELFF
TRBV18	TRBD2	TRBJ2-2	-	TGTGCCAGCTCAACCAGCGGGGGAGGACTAGCGTCAAACGGGGAGCTGTTTTTT	CASSTSGGGLASNGELFF
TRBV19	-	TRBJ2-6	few	TGTGCCAGTAGTATCGGCAGGGCCCGTGGCTCTGGGGCCAACGTCCTGACTTTC	CASSIGRARGSGANVLTF
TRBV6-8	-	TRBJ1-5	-	TGTGCCAGCAGCCGAACAGGGCCTAATCAGCCCCAGCATTTT	CASSRTGPNQPQHF
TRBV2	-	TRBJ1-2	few	TGTGCCAGCAGTGTGAGTAGCAGGGAGGACGGCTACACCTTC	CASSVSSREDGYTF
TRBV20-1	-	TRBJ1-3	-	TGCAGTGCTAGTTGGCCTGGAAACACCATATATTTT	CSASWPGNTIYF
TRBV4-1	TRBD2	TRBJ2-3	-	TGCGCCAGCAGCCAACAATCTAGCGGGGGTACAGATACGCAGTATTTT	CASSQQSSGGTDTQYF
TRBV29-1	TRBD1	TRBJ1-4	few	TGCAGCGGTTACAGGGGACTAGGGGAGGAAGAAAAACTGTTTTTT	CSGYRGLGEEEKLFF
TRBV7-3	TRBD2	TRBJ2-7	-	TGTGCCAGCAGCTCGCGGGGCCCACCGGGGGGGCAGTACTTC	CASSSRGPPGGQYF
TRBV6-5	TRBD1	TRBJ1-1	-	TGTGCCAGCAGTCGGAAGGGGGCTTTTCAGGGAGCTTTCTTT	CASSRKGAFQGAFF
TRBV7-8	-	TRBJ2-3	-	TGTGCCAGCAGCTTAGTAGGGGTCGGGACAGATACGCAGTATTTT	CASSLVGVGTDTQYF
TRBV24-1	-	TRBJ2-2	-	TGTGCCACCAGGCCCGGGAACACCGGGGAGCTGTTTTTT	CATRPGNTGELFF
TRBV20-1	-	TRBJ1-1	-	TGCAGTGCTAGACAGGTAACTGAAGCTTTCTTT	CSARQVTEAFF
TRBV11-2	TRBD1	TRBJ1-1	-	TGTGCCAGCAGCCGATCTAGAATGGACAGGGTGGACACTGAAGCTTTCTTT	CASSRSRMDRVDTEAFF
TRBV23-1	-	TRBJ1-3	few	TGCGCCTACGACCCGGTCGACACCGCCTCTGGAAACACCATATATTTT	CAYDPVDTASGNTIYF
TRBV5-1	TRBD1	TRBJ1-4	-	TGCGCCAGCAGCTTGGTCGGGACAGGGGTCTCTAATGAAAAACTGTTTTTT	CASSLVGTGVSNEKLFF
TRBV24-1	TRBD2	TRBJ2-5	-	TGTGCCACCAGTGACCCCAGGACTAGCGGAGTAGAGACCCAGTACTTC	CATSDPRTSGVETQYF
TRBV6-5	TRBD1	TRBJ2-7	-	TGTGCCAGCAGCGTCGACAGGGATAACTACGAGCAGTACTTC	CASSVDRDNYEQYF
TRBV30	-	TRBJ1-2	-	TGTGCGAAAAGGAGGTACTATGGCTACACCTTC	CAKRRYYGYTF